This T cell receptor beta chain derives from a study of vaccination effects on CD4 cells after COVID-19. Study-wide points: No early post-infection timepoints were available in the study, which also included few convalescent patients.

ViraFEST expansion of antigen-specific CD4+ T cells with viral peptide pools preceded sequencing. The culture ran for 10 days before CD4+ T cells were isolated. Vaccinated participants had no history of SARS-CoV-2 infection and tested negative for nucleocapsid antibodies. A density of about 2.2 million PBMC per well was used; these cells were cultured with about 10 IU/ml IL-2 and roughly 9.2 ug/ml peptides. Days 3 and 7 saw half the medium replaced with IL-2 medium. Germline V gene lookup returns CDR1 LGHDT and CDR2 YNNKEL (reference sequence). The CDR3 loop spans 15 amino acids. The V segment lost 4 bases and the J segment 8 bases; nucleotides outside the gene matches: 9. The protocol was immunoSEQ multiplex PCR, while the TCRdb copy is restricted to in-frame clones and leaves out a portion. This repertoire shows about 43,000 clones, around 77% found once; its top ten account for 10% to 12%. This clone was counted a single time. The antigen is not known.

This sequence originates from a human donor who received a COVID-19 vaccine. The sample here was CD4+ T cells from PBMCs cultured with SARS-CoV-2 spike peptides, taken before COVID-19 vaccination. J is TRBJ1-4 and V is TRBV3-1 (or the pseudogene TRBV3-2); 8 nucleotides agree with TRBD1. The CDR3 reads CASSPPGGGGEKLFF. CDR3 in DNA: TGTGCCAGCAGCCCCCCAGGGGGCGGCGGAGAAAAACTGTTTTTT.